These 32 T cell receptor beta chains were all obtained from the same sample, sequenced in a study of T cell responses to AZD1222 COVID-19 vaccine. Assay: immunoSEQ multiplex PCR; the TCRdb copy retains only in-frame clones and omits some. Of 250,000 or so clones listed, 85% to 95% are singletons. This sample comprised peripheral blood, obtained on day 0 of AZD1222 vaccination. The receptors here all came from an adult in good health.

The chain is built from TRBV7-2 and TRBJ1-1; 8 bases are a match to TRBD1. The V segment lost 5 bases and the J segment 8 bases; nucleotides outside the gene matches: 10. Germline CDR1 reads SGHTA; CDR2 reads FQGNSA. This CDR3 has 14 amino acids. The CDR3 DNA reads as TGTGCCAGCAGCCCCAGGCCAGGGGGCTCCGAAGCTTTCTTT. It codes for CASSPRPGGSEAFF.

Concerning this clone itself: Compared with germline, one end of the junction differs, possibly owing to a read error. V gene TRBV27 combines with J gene TRBJ2-7, with TRBD2 matching 15 bases. Germline V gene sequence: CDR1 MNHEY, CDR2 SMNVEV (reference sequence). The CDR3 extends over 15 amino acids. The CDR3 region has the DNA TGTGCCAGCAGACGCACCGGGACTAGCGGGAGGACCAGGGTCTTC. Its translation is CASRRTGTSGRTRVF.

The count of this clone is one. The rearrangement joins TRBV6-5 to TRBJ2-2; no clear D. The CDR3 has 15 residues. Trimming left V 7 bases short and J 0 bases short, with 12 bases between. Germline V gene lookup returns CDR1 MNHEY and CDR2 SVGAGI. The CDR3 here is CASTQDDPNTGELFF. CDR3 nucleotide sequence: TGTGCCAGCACCCAGGATGATCCGAACACCGGGGAGCTGTTTTTT.

The CDR3 is CSVGQSTSTDTQYF. In nucleotides, the CDR3 is TGCAGCGTTGGACAGTCGACTAGCACAGATACGCAGTATTTT. This chain connects TRBV29-1 to TRBJ2-3; D is possibly TRBD1 (5 bases). V was pared by 4 bases and J by 0 bases, with 11 bases between. The CDR3 loop spans 14 amino acids. Germline V CDR1 and CDR2: SQVTM, ANQGSEA.

This rearrangement joins TRBV28 to TRBJ2-3, with TRBD2 identical over 7 bases. With 4 bases clipped from V and 3 bases from J, the junction kept 10 bases outside the gene matches. This CDR3 spans 16 amino acids. Germline V CDR1 and CDR2: MDHEN, SYDVKM. The DNA of the CDR3 is TGTGCCAGCAGTTGGGGGGTGGCTAGCGGAACAGATACGCAGTATTTT. Translated, it gives CASSWGVASGTDTQYF.

The chain is built from TRBV7-9 and TRBJ2-2; D might be TRBD2 (5 bases). Trimming left V 0 bases short and J 9 bases short, with 11 bases between. Germline loops: CDR1 SEHNR, CDR2 FQNEAQ (reference sequence). The CDR3 consists of 14 residues. CDR3 sequence: CASSLAGAPRELFF. The CDR3 coding sequence is TGTGCCAGCAGCTTAGCGGGAGCTCCCCGGGAGCTGTTTTTT.

The CDR3, as DNA: TGCGCCAGCAGCTATTTGATCGAAACTGAAGCTTTCTTT. This gives the protein CASSYLIETEAFF. The gene calls are TRBV5-1 and TRBJ1-1; no reliable D call. Trimming took 3 bases from V and 5 from J, leaving 11 bases between them. This CDR3 contains 13 residues. The germline CDR1 and CDR2 sequences are SGHRS and YFSETQ.

This chain links TRBV3-1 (or the pseudogene TRBV3-2) with TRBJ2-7; D ambiguous. Germline V gene data show CDR1 as LGHDT and CDR2 as YNNKEL (reference sequence). The CDR3 sequence is 13 residues long. The V end lost 2 bases, the J end lost 2 bases, and 7 bases lay between the germline ends. The CDR3 bases are TGTGCCAGCAGCCAACGAGGAGCCTACGAGCAGTACTTC. This encodes CASSQRGAYEQYF.

This chain links TRBV19 with TRBJ1-5; 7 positions match TRBD1. Germline V lookup: CDR1 LNHDA, CDR2 SQIVND (reference sequence). The CDR3 is made up of 16 amino acids. J was trimmed by 2 bases and V by 3 bases; bases with no gene match: 7. This CDR3 reads CASSIATGRGNQPQHF. CDR3 DNA: TGTGCCAGTAGTATCGCGACAGGGAGGGGCAATCAGCCCCAGCATTTT. The variable domain in full, completed from reference TRBV19 and TRBJ1-5, reads DGGITQSPKYLFRKEGQNVTLSCEQNLNHDAMYWYRQDPGQGLRLIYYSQIVNDFQKGDIAEGYSVSREKKESFPLTVTSAQKNPTAFYLCASSIATGRGNQPQHFGDGTRLSIL.

The chain links TRBV9 to TRBJ1-1; TRBD1 matches at 8 bases. The CDR3 runs 12 residues. V was clipped by 4 bases and J by 8 bases; unmatched bases: 4. The germline V gene has CDR1 SGDLS and CDR2 YYNGEE. The CDR3 DNA sequence: TGTGCCAGCAGCCCGGGGACAGGCGAAGCTTTCTTT. This codes for CASSPGTGEAFF. Full variable domain (outside the CDR3, taken from reference TRBV9 and TRBJ1-1): DSGVTQTPKHLITATGQRVTLRCSPRSGDLSVYWYQQSLDQGLQFLIQYYNGEERAKGNILERFSAQQFPDLHSELNLSSLELGDSALYFCASSPGTGEAFFGQGTRLTVV.

This chain connects TRBV20-1 to TRBJ1-2, with D possibly matching TRBD1 (5 bases). The CDR3 extends over 15 amino acids. Germline V gene lookup returns CDR1 DFQATT and CDR2 SNEGSKA (reference sequence). V lost 3 bases and J 8 bases, leaving 22 bases between the germline ends. This chain's CDR3 is CSASTTAGPFGGYTF. CDR3 sequence (DNA): TGCAGTGCTAGTACCACCGCGGGACCCTTCGGGGGCTACACCTTC.

The chain is built from TRBV27 and TRBJ1-2; 7 nucleotides match TRBD1. With 5 bases clipped from V and 8 bases from J, the junction kept 11 bases outside the gene matches. Germline V lookup: CDR1 MNHEY, CDR2 SMNVEV (reference sequence). The CDR3 length is 14 residues. CDR3 coding DNA: TGTGCCAGCAGTGAATTCGGGACAGTTCAGGGCTACACCTTC. The encoded protein is CASSEFGTVQGYTF.

The gene calls are TRBV5-1 and TRBJ1-4, with 9 bases aligning to TRBD1. V was clipped by 4 bases and J by 0 bases; unmatched bases: 7. CDR1 SGHRS and CDR2 YFSETQ come from the germline V gene. This CDR3 region has 17 residues. CDR3 protein: CASSAGQGLATNEKLFF. For the CDR3, the DNA is TGCGCCAGCAGCGCGGGACAGGGCCTTGCAACTAATGAAAAACTGTTTTTT. The complete variable domain, with remaining parts taken from reference TRBV5-1 and TRBJ1-4, reads KAGVTQTPRYLIKTRGQQVTLSCSPISGHRSVSWYQQTPGQGLQFLFEYFSETQRNKGNFPGRFSGRQFSNSRSEMNVSTLELGDSALYLCASSAGQGLATNEKLFFGSGTQLSVL.

V usage is TRBV5-1 and J usage is TRBJ2-7; 10 bases line up with TRBD1. Unmatched junction bases numbered 5, after V lost 4 bases and J lost 4 bases. The CDR3 sequence is 14 residues long. Germline V CDR1 and CDR2: SGHRS, YFSETQ. CDR3 nucleotides: TGCGCCAGCAGCGCGTCGGGACAGGGGTACGAGCAGTACTTC. Its translation is CASSASGQGYEQYF.

The rearrangement joins TRBV9 to TRBJ2-3; a weak D match, TRBD2 (5 bases). V was shortened by 0 bases and J by 2 bases, with 10 bases between the two germline ends. In germline, CDR1 is SGDLS, CDR2 YYNGEE. The CDR3 covers 15 residues. The CDR3: CASSVDAGLTDTQYF. As DNA, the CDR3 is TGTGCCAGCAGCGTAGATGCGGGCCTCACAGATACGCAGTATTTT.

The chain has TRBV5-4 and TRBJ2-7, with 9 bases fitting TRBD2. In germline, CDR1 is SGHNT, CDR2 YYREEE (reference sequence). The CDR3 is 12 residues long. The trim removed 9 bases at V and 4 bases at J, leaving 5 bases unmatched. This CDR3 reads CATSSGTYEQYF. CDR3 nucleotide sequence: TGTGCCACCTCTAGCGGGACGTACGAGCAGTACTTC.

This clone occurred once. The same CDR3 also results from other DNA sequences found in this sample. The V call is TRBV5-1, the J call TRBJ1-1; 7 bases match TRBD1. V lost 1 base and J lost 5; bases outside the gene matches: 5. This CDR3 has 14 residues. Looked up from germline, CDR1 is SGHRS and CDR2 is YFSETQ. The CDR3, as DNA: TGCGCCAGCAGCTTGACAGGGGTAGGTACTGAAGCTTTCTTT. Encoded protein: CASSLTGVGTEAFF.

This clone was seen only once. This chain connects TRBV6-5 to TRBJ2-2; 8 bases map to TRBD2. The CDR3 totals 15 residues. V dropped 6 bases and J dropped 5; count of bases not matched to a gene: 8. Germline V gene data show CDR1 as MNHEY and CDR2 as SVGAGI. This chain's CDR3 is CASRIQSGSTGELFF. CDR3 nucleotide sequence: TGTGCCAGCAGGATACAAAGCGGGAGTACCGGGGAGCTGTTTTTT.

The chain combines TRBV6-5 with TRBJ2-7; a weak D match, TRBD2 (6 bases). The CDR3 runs to 13 residues. Germline CDR1 is MNHEY and CDR2 is SVGAGI. V shed 7 bases and J shed 2 bases, with 12 bases lying between them. The CDR3 here is CASTSSGAYEQYF. The DNA for the CDR3 is TGTGCCAGCACCTCCTCGGGGGCCTACGAGCAGTACTTC.

The chain is built from TRBV5-4 and TRBJ1-4; D might be TRBD1 (6 bases). V was cut by 4 bases and J by 3 bases, with 13 bases left in between. Germline V gene lookup returns CDR1 SGHNT and CDR2 YYREEE (reference sequence). The CDR3 sequence is 15 residues long. The CDR3 spells CASSGQGKPNEKLFF. The CDR3 DNA follows: TGTGCCAGCAGCGGGCAGGGGAAGCCTAATGAAAAACTGTTTTTT.

This chain connects TRBV7-9 to TRBJ2-7; 11 bases are shared with TRBD2. Looked up from germline, CDR1 is SEHNR and CDR2 is FQNEAQ (reference sequence). V gave up 5 bases and J gave up 5 bases; unmatched junction bases: 8. The CDR3 has 15 residues. The chain's CDR3 is CASSPPLAGGDEQYF. CDR3 bases: TGTGCCAGCAGCCCACCGCTAGCGGGAGGTGACGAGCAGTACTTC.

The chain has TRBV7-9 and TRBJ2-2; D not certain. Between the trimmed V and J ends, which lost 0 bases and 5 bases, there was a span of 4 bases. CDR1 and CDR2 (germline): SEHNR, FQNEAQ (reference sequence). The CDR3 is 13 residues long. The CDR3 region has the DNA TGTGCCAGCAGCTTAGCACGAACCGGGGAGCTGTTTTTT. This encodes CASSLARTGELFF.

The table lists this clone with a count of one. The rearrangement links TRBV5-1 to TRBJ1-3, with D unclear. Germline values: CDR1 SGHRS, CDR2 YFSETQ. V lost 0 bases, J lost 0 bases, and 13 bases lay in between. The CDR3 sequence is 17 residues long. The DNA for the CDR3 is TGCGCCAGCAGCTTGGATGTGAGAGTCAGCTCTGGAAACACCATATATTTT. It yields the protein CASSLDVRVSSGNTIYF.

The chain joins TRBV29-1 to TRBJ1-4; no reliable D call. Trimming took 4 bases from V and 3 from J, leaving 9 bases between them. The CDR3 sequence is 13 residues long. Germline lookup yields CDR1 SQVTM and CDR2 ANQGSEA. CDR3 sequence: CSVVAGPNEKLFF. In nucleotides, the CDR3 is TGCAGCGTTGTAGCCGGGCCTAATGAAAAACTGTTTTTT.

This clone was found once. The genes are TRBV7-2 and TRBJ2-7, with unresolved D. This CDR3 has 15 residues. V was clipped by 4 bases and J by 2 bases, with 15 bases between them. CDR1 and CDR2 from the germline V gene are SGHTA and FQGNSA. CDR3 nucleotides: TGTGCCAGCAGCTCCTGGGTGGGCTTCACCTACGAGCAGTACTTC. Encoded protein: CASSSWVGFTYEQYF.

The chain has TRBV6-5 and TRBJ2-7, with 9 bases matching TRBD1. V trimming: 6 bases; J trimming: 6 bases; junction bases outside the gene matches: 9. The germline gives CDR1 MNHEY, CDR2 SVGAGI. This CDR3 is built from 14 residues. The CDR3 loop is CASSGTGSLSEQYF. The CDR3 DNA reads as TGTGCCAGCAGCGGGACAGGGTCCTTGTCCGAGCAGTACTTC.

CDR3 loop: CAIRGGQGAGEQYF. CDR3 nucleotide sequence: TGTGCCATCAGAGGGGGACAGGGGGCCGGGGAGCAGTACTTC. V is TRBV10-3 and J is TRBJ2-7; 12 nucleotides align to TRBD1. CDR3 length: 14 residues. V was pared by 6 bases and J by 7 bases, with 7 bases of the junction left unmatched. The germline V gene has CDR1 ENHRY and CDR2 SYGVKD.

This clone was counted once. The V gene is TRBV30, the J gene TRBJ1-2; tentative D call: TRBD1 (6 bases). V lost 2 bases and J lost 3, with 10 bases in between. Germline-derived CDR1 and CDR2 are GTSNPN and SVGIG (reference sequence). This CDR3 has 13 residues. The CDR3 DNA reads TGTGCCTGGAGTCCCACAGGGTACTATGGCTACACCTTC. The encoded protein is CAWSPTGYYGYTF.

The chain carries TRBV6-2 or TRBV6-3 and TRBJ2-1; 8 bases line up with TRBD2. CDR1 is MNHEY and CDR2 is SVGEGT in the germline V gene. The CDR3 runs to 19 residues. V lost 2 bases, J lost 0 bases, and 12 bases stayed unmatched. This CDR3 reads CASSYRLASGYSSYNEQFF. In DNA, the CDR3 is TGTGCCAGCAGTTACCGTCTTGCTAGCGGGTATAGCTCCTACAATGAGCAGTTCTTC.

This clone was seen once. The V and J genes are TRBV28 and TRBJ2-1; D is possibly TRBD2 (5 bases). Germline CDR1 reads MDHEN; CDR2 reads SYDVKM. Trimming took off 2 bases at V and 7 bases at J, with 9 bases between the two ends. This CDR3 has 13 amino acids. The DNA of the CDR3 is TGTGCCAGCAGTTTAACGGGGTTTAATGAGCAGTTCTTC. This translates into CASSLTGFNEQFF.

CDR3 DNA sequence: TGTGCCAGCTCCCGCGGGACTAGCGCCGGGGAGCTGTTTTTT. Its protein product is CASSRGTSAGELFF. This chain links TRBV18 with TRBJ2-2; TRBD2 agrees at 10 bases. V shed 6 bases, J shed 6 bases, and the junction held 4 bases outside the gene matches. Germline CDR1 and CDR2: KGHSH and LQKENI. CDR3 length equals 14 residues.

This clone was seen just once. The chain uses TRBV7-2 and TRBJ2-7; 11 nucleotides match TRBD1. Germline values: CDR1 SGHTA, CDR2 FQGNSA. V shed 4 bases, J shed 4 bases, and the junction held 6 bases outside the gene matches. This CDR3 is 15 amino acids long. The CDR3 loop reads CASSSPGQGVYEQYF. The CDR3 bases are TGTGCCAGCAGCTCGCCGGGACAGGGGGTTTACGAGCAGTACTTC.